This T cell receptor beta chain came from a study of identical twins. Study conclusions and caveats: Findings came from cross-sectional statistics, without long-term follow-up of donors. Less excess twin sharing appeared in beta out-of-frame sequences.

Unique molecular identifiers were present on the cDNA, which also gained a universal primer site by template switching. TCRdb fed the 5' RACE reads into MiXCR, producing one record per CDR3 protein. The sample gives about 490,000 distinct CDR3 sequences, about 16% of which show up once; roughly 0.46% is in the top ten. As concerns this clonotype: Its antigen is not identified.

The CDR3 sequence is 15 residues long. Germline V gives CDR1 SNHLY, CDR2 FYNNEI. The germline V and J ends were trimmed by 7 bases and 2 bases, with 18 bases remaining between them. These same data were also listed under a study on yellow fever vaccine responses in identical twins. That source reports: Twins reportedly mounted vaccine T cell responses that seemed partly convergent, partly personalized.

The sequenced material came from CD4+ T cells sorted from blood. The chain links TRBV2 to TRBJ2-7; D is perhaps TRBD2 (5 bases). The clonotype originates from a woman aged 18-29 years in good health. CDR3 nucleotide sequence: TGTGCCAGCAAGTTAGAGGGTATCCGGGCCTACGAGCAGTACGTC. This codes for CASKLEGIRAYEQYV.